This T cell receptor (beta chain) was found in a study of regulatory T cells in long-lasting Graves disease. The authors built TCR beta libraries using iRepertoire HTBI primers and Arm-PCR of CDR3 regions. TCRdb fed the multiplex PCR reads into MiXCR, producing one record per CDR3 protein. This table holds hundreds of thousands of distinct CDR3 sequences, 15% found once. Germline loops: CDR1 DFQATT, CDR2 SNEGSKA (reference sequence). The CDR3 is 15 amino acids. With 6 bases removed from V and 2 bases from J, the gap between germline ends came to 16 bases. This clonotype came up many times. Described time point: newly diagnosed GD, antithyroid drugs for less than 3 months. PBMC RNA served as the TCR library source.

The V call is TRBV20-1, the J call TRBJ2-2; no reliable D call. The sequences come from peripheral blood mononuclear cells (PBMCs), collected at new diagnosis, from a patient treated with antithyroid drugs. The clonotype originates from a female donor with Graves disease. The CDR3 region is CSATNTESNTGELFF. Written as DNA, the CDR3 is TGCAGTGCGACAAACACAGAATCAAACACCGGGGAGCTGTTTTTT.